These 13 T cell receptor beta chains came from one sample sequenced in a study of T-cell reconstitution after alpha-beta-depleted transplantation in children. For TCRbeta, the library was prepared with unique molecular identifiers. Using its own MiXCR run on the PCR reads, TCRdb lists one record per CDR3 protein. The table records fewer than 550,000 distinct CDR3 sequences, over 9.5% of them present only once. Sample: PBMCs, mostly from graft donor cells, taken 180 days after TCRalphabeta/CD19-depleted stem cell transplant. The receptors were sampled from a female patient between 2 and 15 years old who had a stem cell transplant for aplastic anemia, so the T cells may come from the graft donor.

This clonotype was observed a few times. CDR3 sequence reads: CASSLVANAGRGTQYF. The CDR3, as DNA: TGTGCCAGCAGCTTAGTCGCTAACGCGGGAAGGGGGACCCAGTACTTC. V gene TRBV7-2 combines with J gene TRBJ2-5; perhaps TRBD2 as D (6 bases). CDR3 length: 16 amino acids. Trimming pared 1 base from V and 7 bases from J, leaving 19 bases between. Germline loops: CDR1 SGHTA, CDR2 FQGNSA.

This clonotype occurred a few times. The chain combines TRBV20-1 with TRBJ2-3; a possible D gene is TRBD2 (7 bases). The germline V gene encodes CDR1 DFQATT and CDR2 SNEGSKA (reference sequence). CDR3 length: 14 amino acids. V lost 0 bases and J lost 8, with 15 bases in between. The CDR3 coding sequence is TGCAGTGCTAGAGATCACAGGGCGGGAGTTACGCAGTATTTT. Translation: CSARDHRAGVTQYF.

This clonotype was picked up a small number of times. The V gene is TRBV27, the J gene TRBJ1-2, with a tentative D call TRBD1 (5 bases). This CDR3 has 12 amino acids. Per germline, CDR1 MNHEY and CDR2 SMNVEV (reference sequence). V was trimmed by 8 bases and J by 4 bases, leaving 11 bases between them. The CDR3 loop is CASGDDGYGYTF. The CDR3 DNA reads TGTGCCAGCGGGGACGACGGCTATGGCTACACCTTC.

CDR3 sequence: CASSLDEGRRYRAEAFF. CDR3 sequence (DNA): TGTGCCAGCAGCTTAGATGAGGGGCGCCGATATAGGGCTGAAGCTTTCTTT. J is TRBJ1-1 and V is TRBV7-2, with D possibly matching TRBD1 (5 bases). The CDR3 contains 17 residues. Trimming took off 1 base at V and 6 bases at J, with 21 bases between the two ends. Germline assignment: CDR1 SGHTA and CDR2 FQGNSA.

The CDR3, as DNA: TGTGCCAGCAGTCCGCTAGCGGGGGGCCAGGATACGCAGTATTTT. Its translation: CASSPLAGGQDTQYF. The V gene is TRBV28, the J gene TRBJ2-3, with 11 bases identical to TRBD2. Germline V gene sequence: CDR1 MDHEN, CDR2 SYDVKM. Germline trimming cut 5 bases from V and 6 bases from J; bases unmatched to any gene: 7. The CDR3 consists of 15 residues.

V usage is TRBV29-1 and J usage is TRBJ2-1, with a tentative D call TRBD1 (6 bases). V lost 7 bases to trimming and J lost 12 bases, with 13 bases between them. Germline CDR1 and CDR2: SQVTM and ANQGSEA. The CDR3 length is 10 residues. CDR3 in DNA: TGCAGCGCTGTTGGGGGCATGCAGTTCTTC. It yields the protein CSAVGGMQFF.

There are a few counts of this clonotype. The chain combines TRBV12-3 or TRBV12-4 with TRBJ1-5; D is unclear. The ends were cut back, 5 bases at V and 4 bases at J, with 12 bases in the middle. The CDR3 extends over 14 amino acids. The CDR3 reads CASSPAAGNQPQHF. The CDR3 nucleotides are TGTGCCAGCAGTCCCGCGGCGGGTAATCAGCCCCAGCATTTT.

This clonotype has a handful of counts. The chain combines TRBV5-1 with TRBJ2-7; 10 bases align to TRBD1. Trimming at V came to 3 bases and at J to 3 bases, leaving 6 bases not matched to a gene. This CDR3 spans 15 amino acids. Germline-derived CDR1 and CDR2 are SGHRS and YFSETQ. The CDR3 coding sequence is TGCGCCAGCAGCTCCGGGACAGGGGTTTACTACGAGCAGTACGTC. It encodes CASSSGTGVYYEQYV.

This clonotype was seen only a few times. This chain links TRBV7-3 with TRBJ2-5, with D perhaps being TRBD1 or TRBD2 (6 bases each). CDR1 is SGHTA, CDR2 FQGTGA, per germline. CDR3 size: 14 residues. V lost 5 bases and J 3 bases, leaving 13 bases between the germline ends. This CDR3 is CASSPGGPKETQYF. The DNA of the CDR3 is TGTGCCAGCAGCCCCGGGGGCCCTAAAGAGACCCAGTACTTC.

The chain links TRBV7-8 to TRBJ2-2; 9 bases match TRBD2. The CDR3 extends over 14 amino acids. Germline lookup yields CDR1 SGHVS and CDR2 FQNEAQ. Trimming at V came to 5 bases and at J to 4 bases, leaving 2 bases not matched to a gene. The CDR3 nucleotides read TGTGCCAGCAGCCCAGCGGGGGGCACCGGGGAGCTGTTTTTT. Encoded protein: CASSPAGGTGELFF.

There are a few counts of this clonotype. The rearrangement links TRBV28 to TRBJ2-2; the match to TRBD2 covers 8 bases. The CDR3 extends over 15 amino acids. The germline CDR1 and CDR2 sequences are MDHEN and SYDVKM. V dropped 6 bases and J dropped 3; count of bases not matched to a gene: 6. The CDR3 here is CASRTSVMDTGELFF. The CDR3 coding sequence is TGTGCCAGCAGGACTAGCGTTATGGACACCGGGGAGCTGTTTTTT.

In this sample, this clonotype turned up a few times. The chain is built from TRBV10-1 and TRBJ2-1, with 15 bases fitting TRBD2. Germline V lookup: CDR1 WNHNN, CDR2 SYGVQD (reference sequence). The CDR3 covers 14 residues. V was clipped by 6 bases and J by 9 bases; unmatched bases: 3. CDR3 in amino acids: CASSEGLAGGEQFF. Here the CDR3 DNA reads TGCGCCAGCAGCGAGGGACTAGCGGGAGGTGAGCAGTTCTTC.

V usage is TRBV25-1 and J usage is TRBJ2-1, with a weak D call TRBD2 (5 bases). V gave up 2 bases and J gave up 4 bases, with 15 bases separating them. Germline V gives CDR1 MGHDK, CDR2 SYGVNS. The CDR3 runs 16 residues. The CDR3 sequence: CASSEQASSRYNEQFF. DNA of the CDR3: TGTGCCAGCAGTGAACAAGCTAGCTCAAGGTACAATGAGCAGTTCTTC.